This T cell receptor beta chain was captured by sequencing in a study of cytomegalovirus exposure and HLA in healthy donors. The CDR3 has 14 amino acids. The germline V gene encodes CDR1 MNHEY and CDR2 SMNVEV (reference sequence). Regarding this clone: The junction does not match germline at one end; this may be a read error.

Data came from immunoSEQ multiplex PCR; TCRdb stores just in-frame clones and leaves some out. The sample includes 120,000 to 150,000 clones, roughly 89% of them seen just once. The TCR sequence derives from a woman younger than 30 in good health and CMV-seropositive. The chain employs TRBV27 and TRBJ2-1, with D perhaps TRBD2 (6 bases). Material for sequencing was PBMCs. This CDR3 is CASRWRASHNEQFF. Written as DNA, the CDR3 is TGTGCCAGCAGATGGAGGGCCTCCCACAATGAGCAGTTCTTC.